This T cell receptor beta chain was captured in a study of T cells in Graves' hyperthyroidism and ophthalmopathy. RNA transcripts gave rise to amplified TCR beta CDR3 regions. A first-round RT-PCR of the TCR CDR3 used the HTBI primer set. MiXCR, run by TCRdb on the multiplex PCR reads, gives a single entry per CDR3 protein. The sample lists 100,000 to 140,000 distinct CDR3 sequences; 15% to 20% were seen once. This clonotype turned up a few times. CDR1 and CDR2 from the germline V gene are LNHDA and SQIVND (reference sequence). Trimming removed 8 bases at V and 0 bases at J, with 10 bases between. The CDR3 length is 13 residues.

This receptor was identified in a woman in her 50s with Graves' hyperthyroidism. The specimen sequenced was blood. The chain uses TRBV19 and TRBJ1-2; no clear D gene. The CDR3: CASANAANYGYTF. The CDR3, as DNA: TGTGCCAGTGCAAATGCGGCTAACTATGGCTACACCTTC.